A single sample gave rise to the 2 T cell receptor beta chains below, sequenced in a study of identical twins. TCRdb reanalysed the 5' RACE reads using MiXCR and keeps one entry per CDR3 protein. The sample has about 900,000 distinct CDR3 sequences, approximately 13% seen once. The data were also submitted as part of a second study, on yellow fever vaccine responses in identical twins.

Sequenced material: PBMCs. These receptors came from a woman younger than 30 in good health.

The sample holds a few counts of this clonotype. The chain is built from TRBV9 and TRBJ2-1; the match to TRBD2 covers 14 bases. V lost 4 bases, J lost 5 bases, and 5 bases stayed unmatched. The CDR3 spans 16 residues. Germline CDR1 SGDLS, CDR2 YYNGEE. CDR3 nucleotides: TGTGCCAGCAGCACCCGGACTAGCGGGAGGCACAATGAGCAGTTCTTC. Protein product: CASSTRTSGRHNEQFF. Variable domain in full (rest from reference TRBV9 and TRBJ2-1): DSGVTQTPKHLITATGQRVTLRCSPRSGDLSVYWYQQSLDQGLQFLIQYYNGEERAKGNILERFSAQQFPDLHSELNLSSLELGDSALYFCASSTRTSGRHNEQFFGPGTRLTVL.

This clonotype was picked up a small number of times. The rearrangement links TRBV7-9 to TRBJ2-3, with 8 nucleotides matching TRBD2. The ends lost 1 base at V and 2 bases at J; junction bases unmatched: 8. Per germline, CDR1 SEHNR and CDR2 FQNEAQ (reference sequence). The CDR3 covers 17 residues. This CDR3 reads CASSLGRLAISTDTQYF. The CDR3 DNA reads as TGTGCCAGCAGCTTAGGGCGACTAGCGATTTCCACAGATACGCAGTATTTT.